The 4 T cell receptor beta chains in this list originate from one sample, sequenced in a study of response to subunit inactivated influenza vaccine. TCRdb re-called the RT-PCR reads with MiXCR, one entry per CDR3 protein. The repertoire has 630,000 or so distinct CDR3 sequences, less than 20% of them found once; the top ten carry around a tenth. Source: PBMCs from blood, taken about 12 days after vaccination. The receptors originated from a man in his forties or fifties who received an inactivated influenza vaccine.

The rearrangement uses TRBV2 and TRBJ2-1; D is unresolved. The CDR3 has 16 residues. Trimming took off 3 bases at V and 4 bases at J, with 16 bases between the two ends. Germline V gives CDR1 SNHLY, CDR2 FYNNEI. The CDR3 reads CASSENQLLDYNEQFF. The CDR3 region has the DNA TGTGCCAGCAGTGAGAATCAGCTCCTAGATTACAATGAGCAGTTCTTC. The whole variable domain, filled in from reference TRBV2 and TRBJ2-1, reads EPEVTQTPSHQVTQMGQEVILRCVPISNHLYFYWYRQILGQKVEFLVSFYNNEISEKSEIFDDQFSVERPDGSNFTLKIRSTKLEDSAMYFCASSENQLLDYNEQFFGPGTRLTVL.

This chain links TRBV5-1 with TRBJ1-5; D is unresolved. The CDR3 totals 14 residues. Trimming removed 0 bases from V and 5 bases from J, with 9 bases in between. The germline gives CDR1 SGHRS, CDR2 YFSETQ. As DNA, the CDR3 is TGCGCCAGCAGCTTGGCCGGGGATGATCAGCCCCAGCATTTT. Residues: CASSLAGDDQPQHF.

This CDR3 is CSVTQVNTEAFF. Written as DNA, the CDR3 is TGCAGCGTTACCCAAGTGAACACTGAAGCTTTCTTT. The V gene is TRBV29-1, the J gene TRBJ1-1, with no clear D. The V and J ends lost 5 bases and 0 bases respectively, with 7 bases between them. CDR3 length equals 12 residues. Per germline, CDR1 SQVTM and CDR2 ANQGSEA. Full variable domain (missing parts from reference TRBV29-1 and TRBJ1-1): SAVISQKPSRDICQRGTSLTIQCQVDSQVTMMFWYRQQPGQSLTLIATANQGSEATYESGFVIDKFPISRPNLTFSTLTVSNMSPEDSSIYLCSVTQVNTEAFFGQGTRLTVV.

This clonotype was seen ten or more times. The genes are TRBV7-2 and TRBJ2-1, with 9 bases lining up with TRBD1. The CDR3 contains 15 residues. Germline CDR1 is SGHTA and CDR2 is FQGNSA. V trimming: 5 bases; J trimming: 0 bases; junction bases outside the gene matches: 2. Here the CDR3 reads CASSPDRGSYNEQFF. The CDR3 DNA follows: TGTGCCAGCAGCCCGGACAGGGGCTCCTACAATGAGCAGTTCTTC.